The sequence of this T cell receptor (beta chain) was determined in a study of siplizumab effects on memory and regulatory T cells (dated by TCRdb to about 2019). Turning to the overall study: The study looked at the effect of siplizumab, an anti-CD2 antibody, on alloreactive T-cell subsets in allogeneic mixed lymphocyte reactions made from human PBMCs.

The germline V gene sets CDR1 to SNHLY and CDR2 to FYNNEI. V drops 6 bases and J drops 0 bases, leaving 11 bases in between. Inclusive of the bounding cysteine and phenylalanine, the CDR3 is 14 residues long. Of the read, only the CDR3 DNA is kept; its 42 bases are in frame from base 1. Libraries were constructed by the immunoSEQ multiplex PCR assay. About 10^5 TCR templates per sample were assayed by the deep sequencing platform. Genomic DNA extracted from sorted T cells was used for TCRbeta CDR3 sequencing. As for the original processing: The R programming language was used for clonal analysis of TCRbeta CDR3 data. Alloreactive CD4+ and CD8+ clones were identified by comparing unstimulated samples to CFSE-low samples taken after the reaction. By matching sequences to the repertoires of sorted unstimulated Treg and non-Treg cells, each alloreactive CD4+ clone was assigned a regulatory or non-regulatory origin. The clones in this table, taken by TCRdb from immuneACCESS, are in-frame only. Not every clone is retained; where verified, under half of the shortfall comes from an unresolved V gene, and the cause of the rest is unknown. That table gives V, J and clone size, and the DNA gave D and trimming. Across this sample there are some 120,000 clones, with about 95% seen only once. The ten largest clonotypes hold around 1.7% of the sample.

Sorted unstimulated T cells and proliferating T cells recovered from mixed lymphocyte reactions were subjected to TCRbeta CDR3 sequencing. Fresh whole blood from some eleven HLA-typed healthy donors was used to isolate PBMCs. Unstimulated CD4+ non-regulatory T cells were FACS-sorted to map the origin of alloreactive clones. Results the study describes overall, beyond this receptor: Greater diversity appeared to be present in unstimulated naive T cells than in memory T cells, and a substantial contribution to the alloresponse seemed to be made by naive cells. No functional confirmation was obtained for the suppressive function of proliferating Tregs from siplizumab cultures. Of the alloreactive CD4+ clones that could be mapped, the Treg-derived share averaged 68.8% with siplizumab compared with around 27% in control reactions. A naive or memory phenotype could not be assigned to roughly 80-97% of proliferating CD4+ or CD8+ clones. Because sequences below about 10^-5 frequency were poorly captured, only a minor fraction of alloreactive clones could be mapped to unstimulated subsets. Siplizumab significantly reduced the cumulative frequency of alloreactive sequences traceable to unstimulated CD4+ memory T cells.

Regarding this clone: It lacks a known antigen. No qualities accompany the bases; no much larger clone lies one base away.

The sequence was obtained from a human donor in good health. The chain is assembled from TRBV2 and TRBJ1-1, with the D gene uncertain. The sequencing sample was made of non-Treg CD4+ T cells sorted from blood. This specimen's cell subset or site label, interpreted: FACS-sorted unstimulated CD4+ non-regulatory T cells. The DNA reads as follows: TGTGCCAGCAGCGCCACAGTAATGAACACTGAAGCTTTCTTT. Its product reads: CASSATVMNTEAFF.